This T cell receptor beta chain appears in the sequencing data of a study of T cells in Graves' hyperthyroidism and ophthalmopathy (dated by TCRdb to the late 2010s). For the study in its entirety: Peripheral blood was collected at initial diagnosis, before any treatment. To identify distinguishing TCR V-J signatures, a discovery cohort of about 100 patients was used, comprising 40 to 45 with Graves' ophthalmopathy and under 60 with stable Graves' hyperthyroidism. Prospective prediction of ophthalmopathy was tested in an independent validation cohort of 18 to 20 hyperthyroidism patients and some 17 patients who later progressed to ophthalmopathy. For training and testing, the 95 to 100 patients in the discovery cohort were randomly divided in a 7:3 ratio. The study also compared thyroid tissue and blood T-cell repertoires from roughly six Graves' hyperthyroidism patients. Once sampling was done, hyperthyroidism patients were given methimazole at a starting dose of 30 mg daily, whereas ophthalmopathy patients were given high-dose intravenous methylprednisolone. The paper describes TCR Vbeta CDR3 sequencing of 120 to 150 peripheral blood samples, made up of about 40 ophthalmopathy patients, 70 to 75 hyperthyroidism patients and roughly 17 progressor patients.

Results and caveats for the whole study, not just this receptor: In cross-validation, a model built on a 13 V-J signature told ophthalmopathy apart from stable hyperthyroidism with under 90% sensitivity and about 81% specificity, and in testing the same model reached 80%/75%. Blood samples also contained most of the expanded thyroid clonotypes (frequency above 0.001), which suggests that blood repertoires may reflect thyroid immune responses. In validation, the model predicted progression to ophthalmopathy with around 71% sensitivity and 72% to 85% specificity, a median of about 6 months before onset. No statistical method was used to set the sample size in advance, and investigators knew the group allocation.

Points on this clonotype: What antigen it recognizes has not been identified. There are no base qualities to consult, and no much larger clone falls within one base.

Ophthalmopathy patients had moderately to severely active disease, Clinical Activity Score of at least 3, NOSPECS grade of at least 4, and duration under 3 months. Any patient with an uncontrolled infection, another autoimmune disease, pregnancy or lactation was excluded. Diagnoses were established on the basis of clinical symptoms, serum thyroxine and TRAb, thyroid ultrasound, and orbital computed tomography. PBMCs were isolated from approximately 10 ml of fresh peripheral blood by Ficoll-Paque density gradient centrifugation. Total RNA was extracted with Trizol reagent, and quality was checked on an Agilent 2100 Bioanalyzer. Including cysteine and phenylalanine, the CDR3 has 16 amino acids. Of the read, only the CDR3 DNA is kept; its 48 bases are in frame from base 1. Sequences SGDLS (CDR1) and YYNGEE (CDR2) are obtained from the germline V gene. V was cut back by 0 bases and J by 5 bases, leaving a gap of 18 bases between them.

TCR beta CDR3 regions were amplified from RNA transcripts. The first round of RT-PCR for the TCR CDR3 was performed with the HTBI primer set and the Qiagen OneStep RT-PCR kit. Libraries were constructed in a second round of multiplex PCR, after which size selection and purification were performed. Libraries were sequenced paired-end with 100 bp reads on an Illumina HiSeq2000. As for how the authors treated the data: SOAPnuke was used to process the raw data, with reads discarded if the reads contained adapters or uncalled bases, had a mean Phred below 15, or lacked an exact constant-primer or identifier match. High-quality paired reads were merged using COPE v1.2.5, and each unique nucleotide sequence was defined as a clonotype. MiTCR v1.1 was used to align clonotypes to the IMGT TRBV, TRBD and TRBJ reference segments. Only V-J combinations with frequency above 0.0001, covering 98% to 99.2% of repertoires, were analysed. The TCS score was defined as the ratio of F50 (clonal expansion) to E x V (chaos), calculated using BLOSUM62-based TCRdist between CDR3 peptides within each V-J. Welch's t-statistics and random forest reduced several hundred V-J features to 10 to 15, which were used in a naive Bayes classifier (R e1071). TCRdb took the public reads, trimmed them with fastp at Q25, ran MiXCR for clone calling and kept in-frame beta chains. One record per CDR3 amino acid sequence lists the most common genes and DNA. What appears here as the V and J calls and clone size reflects TCRdb's work, not the paper's. This sample lists a few hundred thousand distinct CDR3 sequences; roughly 22% were detected once. The ten most abundant clones make up 49% of the sample.

This chain is built from TRBV9 and TRBJ2-7; the D gene cannot be named for sure. The specimen was blood. This sequence was found in a woman aged 70-85 years with Graves' ophthalmopathy. The nucleotides are TGTGCCAGCAGCGTAGGTGCCCGGCAGGAGATCCACGAGCAGTACTTC. Translated, it reads CASSVGARQEIHEQYF.